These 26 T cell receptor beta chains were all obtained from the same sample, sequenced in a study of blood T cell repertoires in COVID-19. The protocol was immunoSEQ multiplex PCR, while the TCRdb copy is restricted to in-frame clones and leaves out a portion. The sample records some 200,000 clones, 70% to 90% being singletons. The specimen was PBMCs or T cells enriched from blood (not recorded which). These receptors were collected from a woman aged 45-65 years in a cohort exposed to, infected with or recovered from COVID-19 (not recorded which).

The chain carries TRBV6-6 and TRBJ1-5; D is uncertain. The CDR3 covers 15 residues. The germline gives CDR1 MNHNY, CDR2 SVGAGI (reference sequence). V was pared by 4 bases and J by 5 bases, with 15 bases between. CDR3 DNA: TGTGCCAGCAGTTCCACGGGGAGGGATTATCAGCCCCAGCATTTT. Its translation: CASSSTGRDYQPQHF.

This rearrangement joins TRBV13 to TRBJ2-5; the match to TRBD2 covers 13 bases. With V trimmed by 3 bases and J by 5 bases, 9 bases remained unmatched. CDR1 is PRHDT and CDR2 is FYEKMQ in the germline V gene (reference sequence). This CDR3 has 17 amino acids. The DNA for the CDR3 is TGTGCCAGCAGCTTTAGACTAGCGGGGGGCCTTCGGGAGACCCAGTACTTC. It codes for CASSFRLAGGLRETQYF.

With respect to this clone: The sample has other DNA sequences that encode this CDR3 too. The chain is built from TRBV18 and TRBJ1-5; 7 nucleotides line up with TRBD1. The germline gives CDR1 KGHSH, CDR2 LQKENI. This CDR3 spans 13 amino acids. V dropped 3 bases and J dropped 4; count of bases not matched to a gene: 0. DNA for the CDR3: TGTGCCAGCTCACCGGACAGGAATCAGCCCCAGCATTTT. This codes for CASSPDRNQPQHF.

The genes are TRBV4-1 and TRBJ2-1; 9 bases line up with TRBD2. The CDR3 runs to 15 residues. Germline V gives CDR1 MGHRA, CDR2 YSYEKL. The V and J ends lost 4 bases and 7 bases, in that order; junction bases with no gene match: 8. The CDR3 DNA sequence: TGCGCCAGCAGCCTATCGGGCGGGGGGGCGAATGAGCAGTTCTTC. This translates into CASSLSGGGANEQFF.

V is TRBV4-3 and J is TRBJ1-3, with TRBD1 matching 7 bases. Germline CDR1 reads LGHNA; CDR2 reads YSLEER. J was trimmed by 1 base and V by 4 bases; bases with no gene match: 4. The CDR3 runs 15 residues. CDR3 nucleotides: TGCGCCAGCAGCCCCGGACAGGCATCTGGAAACACCATATATTTT. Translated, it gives CASSPGQASGNTIYF.

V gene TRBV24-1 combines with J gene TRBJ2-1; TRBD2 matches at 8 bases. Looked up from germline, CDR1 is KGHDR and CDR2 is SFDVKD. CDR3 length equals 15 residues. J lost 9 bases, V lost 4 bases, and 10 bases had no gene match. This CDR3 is CATSEPGTRGSEQFF. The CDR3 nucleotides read TGTGCCACCAGTGAACCCGGGACTAGGGGCAGTGAGCAGTTCTTC.

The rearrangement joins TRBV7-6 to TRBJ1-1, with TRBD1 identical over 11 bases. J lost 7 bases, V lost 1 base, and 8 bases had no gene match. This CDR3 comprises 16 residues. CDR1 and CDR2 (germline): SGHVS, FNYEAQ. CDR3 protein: CASSLGTGGAGLEAFF. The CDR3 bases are TGTGCCAGCAGCTTAGGGACAGGGGGCGCGGGTCTTGAAGCTTTCTTT.

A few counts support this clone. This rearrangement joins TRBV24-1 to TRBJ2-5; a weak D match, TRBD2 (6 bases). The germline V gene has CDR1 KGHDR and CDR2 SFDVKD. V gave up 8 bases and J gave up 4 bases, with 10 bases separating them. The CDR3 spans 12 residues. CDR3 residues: CATNQGGETQYF. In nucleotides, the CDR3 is TGTGCCACCAACCAGGGAGGAGAGACCCAGTACTTC.

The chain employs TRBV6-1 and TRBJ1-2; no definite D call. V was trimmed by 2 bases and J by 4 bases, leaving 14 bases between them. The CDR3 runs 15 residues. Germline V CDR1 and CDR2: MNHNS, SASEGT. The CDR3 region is CASSEQLWGGYGYTF. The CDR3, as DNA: TGTGCCAGCAGTGAACAGCTCTGGGGAGGCTATGGCTACACCTTC.

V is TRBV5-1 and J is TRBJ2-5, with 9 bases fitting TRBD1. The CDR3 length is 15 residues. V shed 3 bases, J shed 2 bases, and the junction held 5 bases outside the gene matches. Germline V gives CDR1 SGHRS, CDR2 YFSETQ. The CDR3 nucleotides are TGCGCCAGCAGCTGGGGGGACAGGGTGCAAGAGACCCAGTACTTC. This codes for CASSWGDRVQETQYF.

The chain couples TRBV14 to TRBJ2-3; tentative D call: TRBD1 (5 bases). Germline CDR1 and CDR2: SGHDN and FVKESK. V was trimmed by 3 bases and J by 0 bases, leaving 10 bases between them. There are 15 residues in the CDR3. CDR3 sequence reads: CASSHPTVSTDTQYF. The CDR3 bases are TGTGCCAGCAGCCATCCGACAGTTAGCACAGATACGCAGTATTTT.

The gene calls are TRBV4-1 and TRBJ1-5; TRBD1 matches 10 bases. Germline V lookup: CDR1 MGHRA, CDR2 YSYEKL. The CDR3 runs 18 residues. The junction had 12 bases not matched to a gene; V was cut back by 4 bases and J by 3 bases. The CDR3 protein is CASSPGLDRGRNNQPQHF. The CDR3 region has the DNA TGCGCCAGCAGCCCGGGCTTAGACAGGGGGCGGAACAATCAGCCCCAGCATTTT.

The CDR3 sequence: CASNRGRGEKLFF. Written as DNA, the CDR3 is TGTGCCAGTAACAGGGGGAGAGGTGAAAAACTGTTTTTT. This chain links TRBV2 with TRBJ1-4; TRBD1 agrees at 8 bases. The V gene's germline CDR1 is SNHLY and CDR2 FYNNEI. J lost 7 bases, V lost 9 bases, and 7 bases had no gene match. CDR3 size: 13 residues.

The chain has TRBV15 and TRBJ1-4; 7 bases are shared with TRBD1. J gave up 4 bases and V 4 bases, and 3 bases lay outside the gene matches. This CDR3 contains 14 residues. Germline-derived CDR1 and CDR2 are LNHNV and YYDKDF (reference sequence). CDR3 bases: TGTGCCACCAGCACGGGACAGTATAATGAAAAACTGTTTTTT. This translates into CATSTGQYNEKLFF.

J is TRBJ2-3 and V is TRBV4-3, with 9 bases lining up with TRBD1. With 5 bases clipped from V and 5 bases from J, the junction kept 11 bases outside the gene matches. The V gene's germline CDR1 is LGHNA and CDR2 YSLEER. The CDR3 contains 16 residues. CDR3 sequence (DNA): TGCGCCAGCAGCTATAAGCCGGGACAGGGTGGAGATACGCAGTATTTT. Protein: CASSYKPGQGGDTQYF.

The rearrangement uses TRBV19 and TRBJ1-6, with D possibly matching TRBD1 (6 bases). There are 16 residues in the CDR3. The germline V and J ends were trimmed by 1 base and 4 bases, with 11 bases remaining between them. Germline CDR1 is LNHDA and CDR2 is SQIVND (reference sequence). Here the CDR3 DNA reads TGTGCCAGTAGTATAGCAACAGGGAATTATAATTCACCCCTCCACTTT. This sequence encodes CASSIATGNYNSPLHF.

The CDR3 sequence is CAWRLGVEFGYTF. The CDR3 DNA sequence: TGTGCCTGGAGACTCGGAGTGGAGTTTGGCTACACCTTC. This sequence joins TRBV30 and TRBJ1-2; no firm D call. The CDR3 runs 13 residues. V was clipped by 3 bases and J by 7 bases, with 15 bases between them. Per the germline V gene, CDR1 is GTSNPN and CDR2 is SVGIG (reference sequence).

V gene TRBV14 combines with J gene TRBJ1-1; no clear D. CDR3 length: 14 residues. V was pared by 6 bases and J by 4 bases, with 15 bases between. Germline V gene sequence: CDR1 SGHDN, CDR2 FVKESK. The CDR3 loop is CASSTLSEGTEAFF. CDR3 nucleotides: TGTGCCAGCAGTACACTCTCGGAGGGCACTGAAGCTTTCTTT.

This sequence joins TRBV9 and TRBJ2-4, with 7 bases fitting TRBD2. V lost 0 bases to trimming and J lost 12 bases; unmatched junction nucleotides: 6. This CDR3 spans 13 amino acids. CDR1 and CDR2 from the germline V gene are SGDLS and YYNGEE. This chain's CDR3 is CASSVEGGGSQYF. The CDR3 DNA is TGTGCCAGCAGCGTAGAAGGCGGGGGAAGTCAGTACTTC. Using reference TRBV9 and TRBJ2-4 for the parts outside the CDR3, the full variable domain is DSGVTQTPKHLITATGQRVTLRCSPRSGDLSVYWYQQSLDQGLQFLIQYYNGEERAKGNILERFSAQQFPDLHSELNLSSLELGDSALYFCASSVEGGGSQYFGAGTRLSVL.

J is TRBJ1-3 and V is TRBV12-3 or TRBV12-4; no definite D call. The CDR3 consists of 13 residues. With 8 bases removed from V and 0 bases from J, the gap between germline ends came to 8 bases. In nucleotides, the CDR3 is TGTGCCAGCTTCCCAATCTCTGGAAACACCATATATTTT. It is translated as CASFPISGNTIYF.

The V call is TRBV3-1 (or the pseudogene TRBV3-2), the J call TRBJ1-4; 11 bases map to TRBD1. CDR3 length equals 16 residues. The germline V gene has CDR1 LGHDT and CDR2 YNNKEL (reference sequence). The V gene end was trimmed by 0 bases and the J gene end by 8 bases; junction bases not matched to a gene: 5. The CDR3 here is CASSQEGTGGDEKLFF. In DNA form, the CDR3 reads TGTGCCAGCAGCCAAGAAGGGACAGGGGGGGACGAAAAACTGTTTTTT.

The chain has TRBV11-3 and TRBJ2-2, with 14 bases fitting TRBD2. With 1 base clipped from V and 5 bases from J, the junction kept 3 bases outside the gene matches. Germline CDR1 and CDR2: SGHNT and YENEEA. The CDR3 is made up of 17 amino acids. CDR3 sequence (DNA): TGTGCCAGCAGCTTAGCCGGACTAGCGGGGGGTACCGGGGAGCTGTTTTTT. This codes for CASSLAGLAGGTGELFF.

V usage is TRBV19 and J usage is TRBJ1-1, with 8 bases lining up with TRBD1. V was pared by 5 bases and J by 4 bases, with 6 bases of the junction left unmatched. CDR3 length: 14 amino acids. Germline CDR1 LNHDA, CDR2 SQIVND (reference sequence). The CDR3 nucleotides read TGTGCCAGTAGTCGGGACAGGTCGGTCACTGAAGCTTTCTTT. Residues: CASSRDRSVTEAFF.

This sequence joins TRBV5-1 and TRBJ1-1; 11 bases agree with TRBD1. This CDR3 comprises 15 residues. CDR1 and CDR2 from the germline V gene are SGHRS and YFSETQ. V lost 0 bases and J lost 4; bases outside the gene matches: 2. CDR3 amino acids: CASSLAGTGGTEAFF. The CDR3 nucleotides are TGCGCCAGCAGCTTGGCCGGGACAGGGGGCACTGAAGCTTTCTTT.

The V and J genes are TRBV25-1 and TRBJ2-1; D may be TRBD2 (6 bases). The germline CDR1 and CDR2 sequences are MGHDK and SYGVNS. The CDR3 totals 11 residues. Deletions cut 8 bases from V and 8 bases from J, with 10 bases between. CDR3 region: CASSWEDEQFF. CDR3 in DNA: TGTGCCAGCTCTTGGGAGGATGAGCAGTTCTTC.

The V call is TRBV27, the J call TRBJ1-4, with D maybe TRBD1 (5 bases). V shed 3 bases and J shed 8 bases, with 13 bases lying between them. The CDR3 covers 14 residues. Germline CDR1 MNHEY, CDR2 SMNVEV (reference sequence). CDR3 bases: TGTGCCAGCAGTTTCGCGGGGGTTCGGGAAAAACTGTTTTTT. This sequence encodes CASSFAGVREKLFF.